This entry is about one TCR beta chain. The antigen remains unidentified. TCRdb ran MiXCR on the 5' RACE reads and lists one entry per CDR3 protein. The table includes around 440,000 distinct CDR3 sequences, roughly 17% detected once. The data were obtained in a study of CD8 T cells in ankylosing spondylitis. Study-wide results and limits: A TCR beta motif of several highly homologous variants seemed to mark ankylosing spondylitis blood.

The sample was blood, either unsorted or a sorted T cell fraction (not recorded which). The source of this sequence is a male donor with ankylosing spondylitis.

The CDR3 here is CASSSLAGPGEQYF. CDR3 nucleotide sequence: TGCGCCAGCAGCTCCCTAGCGGGACCTGGCGAGCAGTACTTC. The chain is built from TRBV5-1 and TRBJ2-7; 9 nucleotides align to TRBD2. Germline loops: CDR1 SGHRS, CDR2 YFSETQ. Losses at the gene ends were 3 bases for V and 6 bases for J; bases not matched to a gene: 7. This CDR3 contains 14 residues.